These T cell receptor beta chains were read from a single sample in a study of control samples from healthy donors and cancer patients. Assay: immunoSEQ multiplex PCR; the TCRdb copy retains only in-frame clones and omits some. The sample has 95,000 to 150,000 clones, more than 70% seen once. The specimen sequenced was blood. These receptors came from a man between 35 and 55 years old in good health. Both conserved end residues are part of each CDR3. A D gene is named only where the DNA matches it firmly. Size is omitted from some rows. Given values are once, few, many or a class for expanded clones.

D,size,J,length,V,DNA,CDR3
TRBD1,NA,TRBJ2-3,15,TRBV24-1,TGTGCCACCAGTGATTCGGACAGGGGCCTAAATACGCAGTATTTT,CATSDSDRGLNTQYF
NA,NA,TRBJ2-7,15,TRBV4-1,TGCGCCAGCAGCCAAGATCGATCGGGACTGCACGAGCAGTACTTC,CASSQDRSGLHEQYF
NA,NA,TRBJ1-2,13,TRBV28,TGTGCCAGCAGTTTTCAGTTGAACTATGGCTACACCTTC,CASSFQLNYGYTF
TRBD1,NA,TRBJ2-2,14,TRBV7-8,TGTGCCAGCAGGAAAAACAGGGGCACCGGGGAGCTGTTTTTT,CASRKNRGTGELFF
NA,NA,TRBJ1-1,13,TRBV10-1,TGCGCCAGCAGTTATTCACGGAACACTGAAGCTTTCTTT,CASSYSRNTEAFF
NA,NA,TRBJ1-2,14,TRBV18,TGTGCCAGCTCACCGGACAGCACTAACTATGGCTACACCTTC,CASSPDSTNYGYTF
NA,NA,TRBJ1-6,14,TRBV7-3,TGTGCCAGCAGCTTAGGGCAAATTAATTCACCCCTCCACTTT,CASSLGQINSPLHF
NA,NA,TRBJ2-7,12,TRBV9,TGTGCCAGCAGCTCCAACACCTACGAGCAGTACTTC,CASSSNTYEQYF
NA,NA,TRBJ1-6,15,TRBV6-5,TGTGCCAGCAGTTACGACAGAACCTATAATTCACCCCTCCACTTT,CASSYDRTYNSPLHF
NA,NA,TRBJ2-7,11,TRBV9,TGTGCCAGCAGCGTAGGTAGCGAGCAGTACTTC,CASSVGSEQYF
NA,NA,TRBJ2-5,16,TRBV3-1/TRBV3-2,TGTGCCAGCAGCCATACCCGGGACTCCTCCGGAGAGACCCAGTACTTC,CASSHTRDSSGETQYF
NA,NA,TRBJ2-7,13,TRBV11-3,TGTGCCAGCAGCTTAATAACTAGTCAAGAGCAGTACTTC,CASSLITSQEQYF
NA,NA,TRBJ2-3,14,TRBV24-1,TGTGCCACCAGTGACCAACAGGGTTCAGATACGCAGTATTTT,CATSDQQGSDTQYF
NA,NA,TRBJ1-2,13,TRBV7-8,TGTGCCAGCAGTCAAGGAGGGGGTAGGAGCTACACCTTC,CASSQGGGRSYTF
TRBD2,NA,TRBJ2-1,17,TRBV28,TGTGCCAGCACTTCCATAGCGGGGGGGGTCTCCTACAATGAGCAGTTCTTC,CASTSIAGGVSYNEQFF
NA,NA,TRBJ1-1,13,TRBV6-5,TGTGCCAGCAGTTACTGGGGTTCCACTGAAGCTTTCTTT,CASSYWGSTEAFF
NA,NA,TRBJ2-4,14,TRBV2,TGTGCCAGCAGCGGTTCACTCGGCGCCAACATTCAGTACTTC,CASSGSLGANIQYF
NA,few,TRBJ1-2,15,TRBV7-8,TGTGCCAGCAGCGCAGCATCGGGCAGAAACTATGGCTACACCTTC,CASSAASGRNYGYTF
NA,NA,TRBJ2-3,15,TRBV7-8,TGTGCCAGCAGCTTAGTGAGTAGATCCACAGATACGCAGTATTTT,CASSLVSRSTDTQYF
TRBD2,NA,TRBJ2-2,15,TRBV5-1,TGCGCCAGCAGCGGACTAGCGGGGGAGACCGGGGAGCTGTTTTTT,CASSGLAGETGELFF
TRBD2,once,TRBJ2-1,15,TRBV5-1,TGCGCCAGCAGCTTGGTTGCGGGGGACTACAATGAGCAGTTCTTC,CASSLVAGDYNEQFF
NA,NA,TRBJ2-1,14,TRBV30,TGTGCCTGGACCTGGGGGGGGCCGGACAATGAGCAGTTCTTC,CAWTWGGPDNEQFF
NA,NA,TRBJ1-6,15,TRBV28,TGTGCCAGCAGTTTATCGGGCCGAACCAATTCACCCCTCCACTTT,CASSLSGRTNSPLHF
NA,NA,TRBJ1-2,14,TRBV28,TGTGCCAGCACCACCCAGAGATATCTCGGTGGCTACACCTTC,CASTTQRYLGGYTF
TRBD1,few,TRBJ1-2,12,TRBV12-3/TRBV12-4,TGTGCCAGCAGTTCAGACAGGGTTGGCTACACCTTC,CASSSDRVGYTF
NA,NA,TRBJ1-5,16,TRBV21-1,TGTGCCAGCACCTGGACAGGGACTTATAGCAATCAGCCCCAGCATTTT,CASTWTGTYSNQPQHF
TRBD1,NA,TRBJ1-2,14,TRBV5-4,TGTGCCAGCAGCACAACAGGGGTTAGTAGTGGCTACACCTTC,CASSTTGVSSGYTF
NA,NA,TRBJ2-1,14,TRBV4-2,TGTGCCAGCAGCCAAGATCGATCTTCGGCTGAGCAGTTCTTC,CASSQDRSSAEQFF
NA,NA,TRBJ2-1,15,TRBV24-1,TGTGCCACCAGTGCTTACCCCCGGGACATCAATGAGCAGTTCTTC,CATSAYPRDINEQFF
NA,NA,TRBJ1-5,14,TRBV9,TGTGCCAGCAGCGTGGGGGAGGGTTTAGGGCCCCAGCATTTT,CASSVGEGLGPQHF
TRBD1,NA,TRBJ2-3,16,TRBV24-1,TGTGCCACCAGTGAATGGACAGGCCTGAACAGAGATACGCAGTATTTT,CATSEWTGLNRDTQYF
NA,NA,TRBJ1-5,16,TRBV21-1,TGTGCCAGCAGCAAAGTCCCGACGGATAGCAATCAGCCCCAGCATTTT,CASSKVPTDSNQPQHF
TRBD2,NA,TRBJ2-1,16,TRBV18,TGTGCCAGCTCACCACTACTAGCGGGGGTATACAATGAGCAGTTCTTC,CASSPLLAGVYNEQFF
NA,NA,TRBJ2-1,15,TRBV7-9,TGTGCCAGCAGTTCCACAACGCAGATTTACAATGAGCAGTTCTTC,CASSSTTQIYNEQFF
NA,NA,TRBJ1-1,13,TRBV7-2,TGTGCCAGCAGCTTAGGCTGGGGCACTGAAGCTTTCTTT,CASSLGWGTEAFF
NA,NA,TRBJ2-5,15,TRBV18,TGTGCCAGCTCACCACCACGGGGGGCCGTTGAGACCCAGTACTTC,CASSPPRGAVETQYF
NA,NA,TRBJ2-2,14,TRBV11-2,TGTGCCAGCAGCACCGATCCGAACACCGGGGAGCTGTTTTTT,CASSTDPNTGELFF